These 18 T cell receptor beta chains share one sample of origin, sequenced in a study of OX40 agonist ivuxolimab in advanced cancers. Sequenced by immunoSEQ multiplex PCR; TCRdb stores in-frame clones only, minus some. Found here are under 20,000 clones, 76% of them singletons; the top ten hold approximately 49%. Sequenced material: CD4+ or CD8+ T cells sorted from blood, taken in a trial of the OX40 agonist ivuxolimab. These TCRs come from an adult with an advanced solid tumor such as melanoma, head and neck, liver or kidney cancer.

The chain uses TRBV4-1 and TRBJ2-1; TRBD2 aligns across 7 bases. CDR1 and CDR2 from the germline V gene are MGHRA and YSYEKL. V was pared by 2 bases and J by 4 bases, with 11 bases of the junction left unmatched. The CDR3 runs to 17 residues. Here the CDR3 DNA reads TGCGCCAGCAGCCAAACCCCTCTAGCGGACAATTACAATGAGCAGTTCTTC. Translated, it gives CASSQTPLADNYNEQFF.

The V gene is TRBV6-6, the J gene TRBJ2-7; TRBD2 aligns across 8 bases. J lost 0 bases, V lost 4 bases, and 5 bases had no gene match. Germline V gene sequence: CDR1 MNHNY, CDR2 SVGAGI (reference sequence). This CDR3 region has 15 residues. DNA of the CDR3: TGTGCCAGCAGTTGGGCCGGGACTAGCTCCTACGAGCAGTACTTC. Amino acids: CASSWAGTSSYEQYF.

The chain links TRBV11-2 to TRBJ2-1; TRBD1 aligns across 7 bases. The CDR3 totals 15 residues. Germline V gives CDR1 SGHAT, CDR2 FQNNGV. V trimming: 3 bases; J trimming: 4 bases; junction bases outside the gene matches: 6. The CDR3 is CASSLGQSRYNEQFF. Here the CDR3 DNA reads TGTGCCAGCAGCTTGGGACAGAGCCGGTACAATGAGCAGTTCTTC.

This chain joins TRBV7-2 and TRBJ2-1; 10 bases are a match to TRBD1. V dropped 4 bases and J dropped 2; count of bases not matched to a gene: 2. Germline lookup yields CDR1 SGHTA and CDR2 FQGNSA. The CDR3 runs to 15 residues. The CDR3: CASSSTGGTYNEQFF. DNA of the CDR3: TGTGCCAGCAGCTCGACAGGGGGCACCTACAATGAGCAGTTCTTC.

The chain's CDR3 is CASSVGGAGELFF. The CDR3 DNA reads as TGTGCCAGCAGCGTAGGGGGGGCCGGGGAGCTGTTTTTT. The chain links TRBV9 to TRBJ2-2, with D tentatively TRBD2 (6 bases). This CDR3 has 13 residues. V lost 0 bases to trimming and J lost 6 bases, with 6 bases between them. Per the germline V gene, CDR1 is SGDLS and CDR2 is YYNGEE.

The CDR3 loop is CASSSVAGVAYNEQFF. CDR3 nucleotide sequence: TGTGCCAGCAGTTCGGTAGCGGGAGTCGCCTACAATGAGCAGTTCTTC. The chain has TRBV28 and TRBJ2-1; 9 nucleotides agree with TRBD2. This CDR3 is 16 amino acids long. Trimming at V came to 4 bases and at J to 2 bases, leaving 6 bases not matched to a gene. CDR1 and CDR2 from the germline V gene are MDHEN and SYDVKM. The complete variable domain, with remaining parts taken from reference TRBV28 and TRBJ2-1, reads DVKVTQSSRYLVKRTGEKVFLECVQDMDHENMFWYRQDPGLGLRLIYFSYDVKMKEKGDIPEGYSVSREKKERFSLILESASTNQTSMYLCASSSVAGVAYNEQFFGPGTRLTVL.

V is TRBV5-1 and J is TRBJ1-6; TRBD1 is a possible D gene (5 bases). Deletions cut 3 bases from V and 7 bases from J, with 11 bases between. In germline, CDR1 is SGHRS, CDR2 YFSETQ. The CDR3 is 14 residues long. CDR3 in DNA: TGCGCCAGCAGCTCCGGGACGGGAAATTCACCCCTCCACTTT. It codes for CASSSGTGNSPLHF.

This clone came up once. In DNA form, the CDR3 reads TGCGCCAGCAGCTTTGGACAGGGGGCTTCGGAGACCCAGTACTTC. This encodes CASSFGQGASETQYF. The chain has TRBV4-1 and TRBJ2-5, with 11 nucleotides matching TRBD1. The germline gives CDR1 MGHRA, CDR2 YSYEKL. This CDR3 is 15 amino acids long. With V trimmed by 5 bases and J by 5 bases, 7 bases remained unmatched.

This chain links TRBV7-9 with TRBJ2-5; the D gene is possibly TRBD2 (5 bases). Germline CDR1 is SEHNR and CDR2 is FQNEAQ (reference sequence). V lost 1 base to trimming and J lost 9 bases, with 18 bases between them. The CDR3 totals 15 residues. CDR3 protein: CASSLVGQAVQAQYF. For the CDR3, the DNA is TGTGCCAGCAGCTTAGTCGGTCAAGCGGTGCAGGCCCAGTACTTC.

This chain links TRBV9 with TRBJ2-1; 10 positions match TRBD2. V lost 2 bases, J lost 4 bases, and 6 bases stayed unmatched. Germline V lookup: CDR1 SGDLS, CDR2 YYNGEE. This CDR3 has 16 residues. This chain's CDR3 is CASSVPSGGGYNEQFF. The CDR3 bases are TGTGCCAGCAGCGTCCCCAGCGGGGGGGGATACAATGAGCAGTTCTTC.

This clone was observed once. This chain connects TRBV5-1 to TRBJ2-2; 14 nucleotides align to TRBD2. CDR3 length: 15 amino acids. Germline V gives CDR1 SGHRS, CDR2 YFSETQ. J was trimmed by 7 bases and V by 7 bases; bases with no gene match: 6. This chain's CDR3 is CASRLAGGVGGELFF. The CDR3 DNA follows: TGCGCCAGCCGACTAGCGGGAGGGGTCGGCGGGGAGCTGTTTTTT.

The chain uses TRBV4-3 and TRBJ2-5, with 9 bases aligning to TRBD1. Germline V gene data show CDR1 as LGHNA and CDR2 as YSLEER. Trimming at V came to 0 bases and at J to 4 bases, leaving 12 bases not matched to a gene. The CDR3 loop spans 18 amino acids. The CDR3 loop is CASSQDPAGTGSGETQYF. The CDR3 DNA is TGCGCCAGCAGCCAAGACCCCGCCGGGACAGGGTCCGGAGAGACCCAGTACTTC.

V gene TRBV14 combines with J gene TRBJ2-1; 10 nucleotides align to TRBD2. This CDR3 has 13 amino acids. Germline-derived CDR1 and CDR2 are SGHDN and FVKESK. V shed 1 base and J 16 bases; nucleotides not matched to a gene: 7. CDR3 DNA: TGTGCCAGCAGCCAAGTGCCGGGACTAGCGAAATTCTTC. Translated: CASSQVPGLAKFF.

In its sample, this clone was seen a few times. This chain links TRBV19 with TRBJ2-3; unclear D gene. Trimming took 2 bases from V and 0 from J, leaving 9 bases between them. Per germline, CDR1 LNHDA and CDR2 SQIVND (reference sequence). The length of the CDR3 is 15 residues. CDR3 region: CASSISPASTDTQYF. In DNA, the CDR3 is TGTGCCAGTAGTATATCCCCAGCTAGCACAGATACGCAGTATTTT.

In this sample, this clone turned up a few times. This chain connects TRBV28 to TRBJ2-7, with 9 bases aligning to TRBD2. Trimming removed 2 bases from V and 6 bases from J; junction bases left unmatched: 14. The CDR3 has 17 amino acids. Looked up from germline, CDR1 is MDHEN and CDR2 is SYDVKM. The CDR3 DNA follows: TGTGCCAGCAGTTTAAATTCCGGTCCGGGACTAGCTCCCGAGCAGTACTTC. This gives the protein CASSLNSGPGLAPEQYF.

The chain employs TRBV20-1 and TRBJ2-5, with D maybe TRBD1 (6 bases). Germline lookup yields CDR1 DFQATT and CDR2 SNEGSKA (reference sequence). The CDR3 length is 11 residues. V lost 0 bases and J lost 9, with 8 bases in between. CDR3 loop: CSARDEGAQYF. As DNA, the CDR3 is TGCAGTGCTAGAGATGAGGGGGCCCAGTACTTC.

The V and J genes are TRBV5-1 and TRBJ2-1; TRBD2 might be the D (6 bases). The length of the CDR3 is 13 residues. V was cut by 5 bases and J by 7 bases, with 13 bases left in between. Germline CDR1 reads SGHRS; CDR2 reads YFSETQ. In DNA form, the CDR3 reads TGCGCCAGCAGAGGGAGGAGTTCGAATGAGCAGTTCTTC. It encodes CASRGRSSNEQFF.

DNA of the CDR3: TGTGCCACCAGCCCGGGCAGGGGTAGGTACGAGCAGTACTTC. Its protein product is CATSPGRGRYEQYF. This chain links TRBV15 with TRBJ2-7, with D perhaps matching TRBD1 (6 bases). CDR3 length: 14 residues. Trimming removed 5 bases at V and 4 bases at J, with 15 bases between. Germline CDR1 is LNHNV and CDR2 is YYDKDF (reference sequence).